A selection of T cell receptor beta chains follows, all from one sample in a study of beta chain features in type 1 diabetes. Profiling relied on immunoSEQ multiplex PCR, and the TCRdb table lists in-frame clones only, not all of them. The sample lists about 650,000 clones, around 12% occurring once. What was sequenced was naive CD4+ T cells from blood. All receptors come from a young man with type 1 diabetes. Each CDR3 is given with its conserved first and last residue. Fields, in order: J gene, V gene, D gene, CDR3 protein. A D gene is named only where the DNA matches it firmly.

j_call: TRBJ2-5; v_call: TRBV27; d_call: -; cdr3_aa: CASSDSRQVQETQYF
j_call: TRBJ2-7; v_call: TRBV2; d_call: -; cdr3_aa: CASSGTVSSYEQYF
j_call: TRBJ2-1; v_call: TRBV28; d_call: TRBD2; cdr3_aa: CASSSPQGLAGYNEQFF
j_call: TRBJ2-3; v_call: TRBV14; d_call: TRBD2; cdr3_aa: CASSRGRGLTDTQYF
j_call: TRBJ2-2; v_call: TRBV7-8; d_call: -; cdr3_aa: CASSFGQYDTGELFF
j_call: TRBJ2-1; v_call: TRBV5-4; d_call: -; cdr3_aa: CASSSPLIHEQFF
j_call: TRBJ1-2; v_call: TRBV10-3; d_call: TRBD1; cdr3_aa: CAISGRTGGDSYGYTF
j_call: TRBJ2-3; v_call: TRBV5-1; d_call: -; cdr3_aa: CASSWQAQGTDTQYF
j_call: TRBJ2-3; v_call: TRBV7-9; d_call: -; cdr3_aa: CASSRWRGESTDTQYF
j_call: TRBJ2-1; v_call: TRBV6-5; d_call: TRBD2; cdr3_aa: CASRSGLAGYNEQFF
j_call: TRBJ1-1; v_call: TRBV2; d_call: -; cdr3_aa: CASSGYRLSSEAFF
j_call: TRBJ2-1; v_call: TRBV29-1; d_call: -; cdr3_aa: CSVRSYVGEQFF
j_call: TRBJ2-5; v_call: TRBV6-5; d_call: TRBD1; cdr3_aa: CASSYTGQGEETQYF
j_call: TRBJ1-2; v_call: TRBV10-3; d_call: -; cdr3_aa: CAISVRQDGYTF
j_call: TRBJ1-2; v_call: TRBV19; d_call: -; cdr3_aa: CASSVDKDYGYTF
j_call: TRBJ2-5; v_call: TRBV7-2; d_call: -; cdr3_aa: CASSLDYRAQETQYF
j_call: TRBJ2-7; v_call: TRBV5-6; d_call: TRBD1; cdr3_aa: CASSLGLGQAYEQYF
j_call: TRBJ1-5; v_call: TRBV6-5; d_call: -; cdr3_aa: CASTAGRNSNQPQHF
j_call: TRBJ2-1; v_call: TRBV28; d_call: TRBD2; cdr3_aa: CASSLSGGAGVSRSYNEQFF
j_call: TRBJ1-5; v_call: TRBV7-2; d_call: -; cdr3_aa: CASSSKGQPQHF
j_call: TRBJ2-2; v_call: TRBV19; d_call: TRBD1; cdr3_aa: CASNEDRQGSVPRYEANTGELFF
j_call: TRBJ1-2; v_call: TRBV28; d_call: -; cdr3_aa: CASRGNYGYTF
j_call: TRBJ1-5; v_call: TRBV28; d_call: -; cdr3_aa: CASSAGDQPQHF